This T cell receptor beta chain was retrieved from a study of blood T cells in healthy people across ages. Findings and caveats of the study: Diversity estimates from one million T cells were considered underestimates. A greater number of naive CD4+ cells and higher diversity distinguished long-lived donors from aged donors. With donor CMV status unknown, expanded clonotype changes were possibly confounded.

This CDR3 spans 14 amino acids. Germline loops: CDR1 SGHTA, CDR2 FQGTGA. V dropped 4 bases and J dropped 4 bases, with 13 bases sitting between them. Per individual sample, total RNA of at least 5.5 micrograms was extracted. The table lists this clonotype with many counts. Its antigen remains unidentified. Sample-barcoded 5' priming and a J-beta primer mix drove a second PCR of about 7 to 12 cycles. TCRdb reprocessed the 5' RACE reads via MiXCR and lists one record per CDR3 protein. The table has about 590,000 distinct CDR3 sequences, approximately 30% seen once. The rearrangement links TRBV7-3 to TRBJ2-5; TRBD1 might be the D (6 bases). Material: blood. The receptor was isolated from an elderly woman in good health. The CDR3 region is CASSSTGFSETQYF. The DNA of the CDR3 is TGTGCCAGCAGCTCAACAGGGTTTTCAGAGACCCAGTACTTC.